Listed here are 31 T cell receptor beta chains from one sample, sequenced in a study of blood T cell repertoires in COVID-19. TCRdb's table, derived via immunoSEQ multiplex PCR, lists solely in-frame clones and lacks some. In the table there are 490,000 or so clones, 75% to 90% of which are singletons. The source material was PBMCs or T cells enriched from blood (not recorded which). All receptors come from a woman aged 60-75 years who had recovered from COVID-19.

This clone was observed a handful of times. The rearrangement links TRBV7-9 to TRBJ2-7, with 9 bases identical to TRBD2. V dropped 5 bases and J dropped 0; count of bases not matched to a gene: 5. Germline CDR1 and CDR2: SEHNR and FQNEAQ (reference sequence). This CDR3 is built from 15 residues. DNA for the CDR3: TGTGCCAGCAGCCAACTAGCGGGCCACTCCTACGAGCAGTACTTC. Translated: CASSQLAGHSYEQYF.

The CDR3 sequence is CASSPEAGVGNTIYF. The CDR3 nucleotides read TGTGCCAGCTCACCGGAGGCAGGGGTTGGAAACACCATATATTTT. This rearrangement joins TRBV18 to TRBJ1-3; D perhaps matches TRBD1 (6 bases). CDR1 and CDR2 from the germline V gene are KGHSH and LQKENI. CDR3 length equals 15 residues. The V end was cut by 3 bases, the J end by 3 bases, with 12 bases between.

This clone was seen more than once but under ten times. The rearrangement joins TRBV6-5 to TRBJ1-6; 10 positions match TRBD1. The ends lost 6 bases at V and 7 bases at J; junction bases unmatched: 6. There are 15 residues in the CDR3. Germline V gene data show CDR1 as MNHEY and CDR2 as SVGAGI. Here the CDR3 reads CASRWTGGENSPLHF. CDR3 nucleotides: TGTGCCAGCAGGTGGACAGGGGGTGAAAATTCACCCCTCCACTTT.

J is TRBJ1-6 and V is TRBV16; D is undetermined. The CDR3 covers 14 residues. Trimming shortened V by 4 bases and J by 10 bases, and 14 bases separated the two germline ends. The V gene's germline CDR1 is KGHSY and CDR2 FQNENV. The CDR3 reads CASSREGPNSPLHF. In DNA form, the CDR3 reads TGTGCCAGCAGCCGGGAGGGCCCCAACTCACCCCTCCACTTT.

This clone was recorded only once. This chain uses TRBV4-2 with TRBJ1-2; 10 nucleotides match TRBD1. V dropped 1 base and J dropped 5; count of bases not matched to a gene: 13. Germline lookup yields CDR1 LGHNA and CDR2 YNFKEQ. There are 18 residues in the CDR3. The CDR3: CASSQAQGEGQGRYGYTF. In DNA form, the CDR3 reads TGTGCCAGCAGCCAAGCCCAGGGGGAGGGACAGGGGAGGTATGGCTACACCTTC.

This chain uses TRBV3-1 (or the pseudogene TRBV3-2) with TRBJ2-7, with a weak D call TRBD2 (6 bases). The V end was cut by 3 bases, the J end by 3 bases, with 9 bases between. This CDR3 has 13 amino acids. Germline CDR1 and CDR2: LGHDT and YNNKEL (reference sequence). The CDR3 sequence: CASSHSGGYEQYF. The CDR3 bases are TGTGCCAGCAGCCATTCCGGGGGCTACGAGCAGTACTTC.

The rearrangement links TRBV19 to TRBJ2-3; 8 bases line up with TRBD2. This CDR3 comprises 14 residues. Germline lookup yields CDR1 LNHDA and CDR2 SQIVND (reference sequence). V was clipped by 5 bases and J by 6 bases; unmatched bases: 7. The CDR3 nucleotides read TGTGCCAGTAGTCGCGGGGGGTCTGTTGATACGCAGTATTTT. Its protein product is CASSRGGSVDTQYF.

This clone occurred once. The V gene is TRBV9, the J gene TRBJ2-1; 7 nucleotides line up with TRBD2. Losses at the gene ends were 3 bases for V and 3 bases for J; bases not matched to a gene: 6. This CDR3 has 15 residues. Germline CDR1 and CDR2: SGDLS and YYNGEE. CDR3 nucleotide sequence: TGTGCCAGCAGCGCCCTAGGACTAGGCTACAATGAGCAGTTCTTC. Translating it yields CASSALGLGYNEQFF. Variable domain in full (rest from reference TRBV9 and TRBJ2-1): DSGVTQTPKHLITATGQRVTLRCSPRSGDLSVYWYQQSLDQGLQFLIQYYNGEERAKGNILERFSAQQFPDLHSELNLSSLELGDSALYFCASSALGLGYNEQFFGPGTRLTVL.

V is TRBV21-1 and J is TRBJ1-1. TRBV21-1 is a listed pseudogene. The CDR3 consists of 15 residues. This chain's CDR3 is CASSGPGTLQWIAFF. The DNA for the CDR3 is TGTGCCAGCAGCGGACCCGGGACTCTTCAGTGGATAGCTTTCTTT.

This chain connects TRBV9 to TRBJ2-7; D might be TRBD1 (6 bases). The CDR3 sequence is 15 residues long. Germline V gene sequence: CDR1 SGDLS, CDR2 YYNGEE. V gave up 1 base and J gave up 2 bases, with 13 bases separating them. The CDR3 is CASSVKGGTPYEQYV. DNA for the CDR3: TGTGCCAGCAGCGTAAAAGGGGGAACTCCCTACGAGCAGTACGTC.

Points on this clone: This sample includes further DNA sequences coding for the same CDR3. In DNA form, the CDR3 reads TGTGCCACCAGCAGAGAGTGGCAGGGCGGCACAGATACGCAGTATTTT. Protein sequence: CATSREWQGGTDTQYF. The chain is built from TRBV15 and TRBJ2-3; a weak D match, TRBD1 (5 bases). Germline V gives CDR1 LNHNV, CDR2 YYDKDF (reference sequence). This CDR3 region has 16 residues. Between the trimmed V and J ends, which lost 0 bases and 1 base, there was a span of 11 bases.

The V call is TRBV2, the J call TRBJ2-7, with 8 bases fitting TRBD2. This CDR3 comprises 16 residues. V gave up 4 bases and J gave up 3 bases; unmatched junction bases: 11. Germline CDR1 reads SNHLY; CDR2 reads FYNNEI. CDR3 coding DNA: TGTGCCAGCAGTGTCCGCCGGGGGGGAGGAGGCTACGAGCAGTACTTC. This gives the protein CASSVRRGGGGYEQYF.

The CDR3 loop reads CASSSRDQYGYTF. The DNA of the CDR3 is TGTGCCAGCAGTTCCCGGGATCAATATGGCTACACCTTC. The J gene is TRBJ1-2, the V gene TRBV12-3 or TRBV12-4; D is unresolved. V was shortened by 4 bases and J by 5 bases, with 11 bases between the two germline ends. This CDR3 region has 13 residues.

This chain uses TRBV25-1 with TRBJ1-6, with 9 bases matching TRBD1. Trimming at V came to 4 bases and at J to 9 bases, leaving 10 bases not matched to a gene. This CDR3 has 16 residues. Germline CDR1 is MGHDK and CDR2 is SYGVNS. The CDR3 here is CASSVGQGIKGSPLHF. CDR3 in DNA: TGTGCCAGCAGTGTGGGACAGGGTATAAAGGGTTCACCCCTCCACTTT.

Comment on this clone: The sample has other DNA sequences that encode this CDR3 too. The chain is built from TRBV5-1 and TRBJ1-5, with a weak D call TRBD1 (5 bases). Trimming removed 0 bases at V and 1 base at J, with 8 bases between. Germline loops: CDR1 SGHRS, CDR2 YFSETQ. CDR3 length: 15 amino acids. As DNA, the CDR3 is TGCGCCAGCAGCTTGGACGGGGGGAGCAATCAGCCCCAGCATTTT. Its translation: CASSLDGGSNQPQHF. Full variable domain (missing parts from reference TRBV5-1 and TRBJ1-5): KAGVTQTPRYLIKTRGQQVTLSCSPISGHRSVSWYQQTPGQGLQFLFEYFSETQRNKGNFPGRFSGRQFSNSRSEMNVSTLELGDSALYLCASSLDGGSNQPQHFGDGTRLSIL.

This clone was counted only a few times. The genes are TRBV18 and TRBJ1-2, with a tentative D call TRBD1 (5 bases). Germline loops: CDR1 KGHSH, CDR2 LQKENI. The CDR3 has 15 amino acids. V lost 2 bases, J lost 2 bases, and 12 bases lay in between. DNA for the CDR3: TGTGCCAGCTCACCAATGGCCCGGACAAACTATGGCTACACCTTC. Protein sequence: CASSPMARTNYGYTF. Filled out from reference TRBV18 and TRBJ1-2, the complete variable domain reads NAGVMQNPRHLVRRRGQEARLRCSPMKGHSHVYWYRQLPEEGLKFMVYLQKENIIDESGMPKERFSAEFPKEGPSILRIQQVVRGDSAAYFCASSPMARTNYGYTFGSGTRLTVV.

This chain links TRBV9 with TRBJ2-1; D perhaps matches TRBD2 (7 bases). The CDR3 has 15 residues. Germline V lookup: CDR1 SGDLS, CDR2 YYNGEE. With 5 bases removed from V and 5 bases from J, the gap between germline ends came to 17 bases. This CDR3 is CASSLRGAPHNEQFF. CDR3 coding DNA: TGTGCCAGCAGTCTTCGGGGGGCCCCCCACAATGAGCAGTTCTTC.

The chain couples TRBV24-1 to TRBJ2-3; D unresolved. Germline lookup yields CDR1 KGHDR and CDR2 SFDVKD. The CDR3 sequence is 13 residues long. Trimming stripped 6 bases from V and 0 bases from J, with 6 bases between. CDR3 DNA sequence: TGTGCCACCAGTAGAGTGAGCACAGATACGCAGTATTTT. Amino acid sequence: CATSRVSTDTQYF.

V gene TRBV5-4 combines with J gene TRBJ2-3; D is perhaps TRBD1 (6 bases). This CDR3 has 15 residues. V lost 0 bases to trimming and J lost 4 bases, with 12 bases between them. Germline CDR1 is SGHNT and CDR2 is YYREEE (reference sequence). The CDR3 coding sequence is TGTGCCAGCAGCTTGGTTGGCAGGGGAGCAGATACGCAGTATTTT. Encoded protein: CASSLVGRGADTQYF.

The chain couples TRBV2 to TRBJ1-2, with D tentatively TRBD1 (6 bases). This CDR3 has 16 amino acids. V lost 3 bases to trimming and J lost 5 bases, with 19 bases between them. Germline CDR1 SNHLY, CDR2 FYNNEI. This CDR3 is CASSENRAYRGYGYTF. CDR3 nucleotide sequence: TGTGCCAGCAGTGAGAACAGGGCCTACCGAGGGTATGGCTACACCTTC.

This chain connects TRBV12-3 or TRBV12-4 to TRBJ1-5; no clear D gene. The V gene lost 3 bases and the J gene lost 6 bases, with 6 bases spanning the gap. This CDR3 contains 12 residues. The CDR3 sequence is CASSFRGQPQHF. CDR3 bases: TGTGCCAGCAGTTTCCGGGGTCAGCCCCAGCATTTT.

CDR3 loop: CASSLALGRGLNGYTF. Written as DNA, the CDR3 is TGTGCCAGCAGCTTGGCTCTTGGCAGGGGTTTGAATGGCTACACCTTC. The chain links TRBV5-4 to TRBJ1-2, with D perhaps TRBD1 (6 bases). Looked up from germline, CDR1 is SGHNT and CDR2 is YYREEE (reference sequence). The CDR3 runs 16 residues. The V and J ends lost 0 bases and 6 bases respectively, with 18 bases between them.

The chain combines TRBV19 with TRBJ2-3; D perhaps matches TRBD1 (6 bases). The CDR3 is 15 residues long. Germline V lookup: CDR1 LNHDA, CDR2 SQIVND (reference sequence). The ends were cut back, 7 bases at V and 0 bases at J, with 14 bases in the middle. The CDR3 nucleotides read TGTGCCAGTAAGGGGACACCTTCTAGCACAGATACGCAGTATTTT. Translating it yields CASKGTPSSTDTQYF.

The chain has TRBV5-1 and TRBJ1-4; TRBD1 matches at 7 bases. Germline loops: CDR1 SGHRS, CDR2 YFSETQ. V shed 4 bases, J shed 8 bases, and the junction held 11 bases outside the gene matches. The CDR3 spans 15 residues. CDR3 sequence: CASSLGTAEGEKLFF. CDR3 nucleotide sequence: TGCGCCAGCAGCCTGGGGACAGCCGAGGGGGAAAAACTGTTTTTT.

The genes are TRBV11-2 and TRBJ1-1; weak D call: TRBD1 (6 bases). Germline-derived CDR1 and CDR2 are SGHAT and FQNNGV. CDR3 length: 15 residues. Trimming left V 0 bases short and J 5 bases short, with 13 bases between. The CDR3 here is CASSLDVGAGTEAFF. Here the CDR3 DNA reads TGTGCCAGCAGCTTAGATGTGGGGGCAGGGACTGAAGCTTTCTTT.

In nucleotides, the CDR3 is TGCGCCAGCAGTGAACGAACAGCTAACTATGGCTACACCTTC. Its protein is CASSERTANYGYTF. The V and J genes are TRBV10-1 and TRBJ1-2; D not certain. Germline CDR1 and CDR2: WNHNN and SYGVQD (reference sequence). V lost 3 bases to trimming and J lost 0 bases, with 8 bases between them. The CDR3 consists of 14 residues.

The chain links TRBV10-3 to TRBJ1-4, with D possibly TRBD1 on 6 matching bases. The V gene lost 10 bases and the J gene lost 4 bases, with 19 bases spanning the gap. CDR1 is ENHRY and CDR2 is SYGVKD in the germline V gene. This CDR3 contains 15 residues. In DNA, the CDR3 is TGTGCCAGCTCATTACAGGGATTGAGTAATGAAAAACTGTTTTTT. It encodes CASSLQGLSNEKLFF.

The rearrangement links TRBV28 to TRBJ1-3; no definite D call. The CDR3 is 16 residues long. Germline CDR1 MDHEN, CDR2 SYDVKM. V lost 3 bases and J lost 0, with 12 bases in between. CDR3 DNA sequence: TGTGCCAGCAGTTTTATGGGCACCATCTCTGGAAACACCATATATTTT. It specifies CASSFMGTISGNTIYF.

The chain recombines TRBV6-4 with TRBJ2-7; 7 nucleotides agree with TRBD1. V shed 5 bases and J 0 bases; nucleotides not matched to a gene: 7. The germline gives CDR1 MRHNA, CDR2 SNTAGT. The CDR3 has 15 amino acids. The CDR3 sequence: CASSRQGFPSYEQYV. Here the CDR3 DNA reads TGTGCCAGCAGTCGACAGGGCTTCCCCTCCTACGAGCAGTACGTC.

The CDR3 DNA reads TGTGCCATCATGGGGGGATCTAGCACAGATACGCAGTATTTT. Protein: CAIMGGSSTDTQYF. The chain combines TRBV28 with TRBJ2-3; tentative D call: TRBD2 (6 bases). There are 14 residues in the CDR3. Germline V lookup: CDR1 MDHEN, CDR2 SYDVKM. V was trimmed by 10 bases and J by 0 bases, leaving 14 bases between them.

This chain's CDR3 is CASSPTGVAKNIQYF. The CDR3 nucleotides are TGTGCCAGCAGCCCCACAGGGGTAGCCAAAAACATTCAGTACTTC. The V and J genes are TRBV5-4 and TRBJ2-4, with 7 bases matching TRBD1. The CDR3 runs 15 residues. V shed 4 bases, J shed 0 bases, and the junction held 4 bases outside the gene matches. CDR1 SGHNT and CDR2 YYREEE come from the germline V gene (reference sequence). Full variable domain (rest looked up from reference TRBV5-4 and TRBJ2-4): ETGVTQSPTHLIKTRGQQVTLRCSSQSGHNTVSWYQQALGQGPQFIFQYYREEENGRGNFPPRFSGLQFPNYSSELNVNALELDDSALYLCASSPTGVAKNIQYFGAGTRLSVL.